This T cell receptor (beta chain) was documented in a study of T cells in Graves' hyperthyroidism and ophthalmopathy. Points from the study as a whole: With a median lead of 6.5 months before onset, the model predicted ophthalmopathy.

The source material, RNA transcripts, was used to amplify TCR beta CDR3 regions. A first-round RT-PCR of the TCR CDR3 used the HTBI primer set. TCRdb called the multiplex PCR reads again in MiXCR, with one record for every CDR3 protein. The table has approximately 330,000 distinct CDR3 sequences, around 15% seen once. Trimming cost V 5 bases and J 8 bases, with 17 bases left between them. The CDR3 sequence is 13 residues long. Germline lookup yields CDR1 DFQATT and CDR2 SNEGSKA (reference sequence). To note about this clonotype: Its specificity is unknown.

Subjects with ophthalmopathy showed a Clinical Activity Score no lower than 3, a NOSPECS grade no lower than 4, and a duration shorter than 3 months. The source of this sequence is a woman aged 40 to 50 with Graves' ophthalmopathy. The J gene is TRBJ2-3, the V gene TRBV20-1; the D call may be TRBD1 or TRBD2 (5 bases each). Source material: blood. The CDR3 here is CSAAGDGGGTQYF. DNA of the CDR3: TGCAGTGCTGCTGGGGACGGTGGAGGTACGCAGTATTTT.